Described below is a single T cell receptor (beta chain) sequence and its context. These data are taken from a study of blood T cell repertoires in COVID-19. The overall study: The United States, Italy and Spain provided the acute and convalescent COVID-19 samples. From T cells, B-cell-depleted T cells, or PBMCs came the material, which was cDNA or gDNA.

In the authors' methods: Estimation of nucleated cell counts relied on the amplification of reference gene primers. Method: immunoSEQ multiplex PCR; TCRdb's copy keeps in-frame clones and lacks some. The V and J calls and clone size were taken over from that table, and D and trimming were inferred from the DNA. The sample includes 110,000 to 150,000 clones, approximately 79% of them seen just once. This receptor was obtained from a man over 45 with active or convalescent COVID-19. The material sequenced was peripheral blood.

This chain's CDR3 is CSAADEVQYF. In nucleotides, the CDR3 is TGCAGTGCTGCAGACGAGGTCCAGTACTTC. The chain recombines TRBV20-1 with TRBJ2-5, with D hard to call. V was pared by 5 bases and J by 10 bases, with 11 bases between. In germline, CDR1 is DFQATT, CDR2 SNEGSKA (reference sequence). The CDR3 is 10 residues long.